Following are 5 T cell receptor beta chains from one sample sequenced in a study of CD8+CD57+ T cells in acquired aplastic anemia. Profiling of TCR beta VDJ combinations and CDR3 sequences used genomic DNA as template. In TCRdb, the reads were re-called with MiXCR into one record per CDR3 protein. The sample holds approximately 170,000 distinct CDR3 sequences, approximately 49% seen once. Sequenced material: sorted CD4+, CD8+, or CD8+CD57+ T cells (not recorded which) from PBMCs. These receptors were collected from a human donor in good health, serving as a control.

This clonotype was found many times. The chain is built from TRBV7-3 and TRBJ2-1, with TRBD1 matching 9 bases. CDR3 length: 16 amino acids. The germline gives CDR1 SGHTA, CDR2 FQGTGA. J was trimmed by 2 bases and V by 1 base; bases with no gene match: 3. Here the CDR3 DNA reads TGTGCCAGCAGCTTAAGGACAGGGGACGCCTACAATGAGCAGTTCTTC. Its protein product is CASSLRTGDAYNEQFF.

V usage is TRBV24-1 and J usage is TRBJ1-2; 8 positions agree with TRBD1. Germline values: CDR1 KGHDR, CDR2 SFDVKD. J was trimmed by 8 bases and V by 0 bases; bases with no gene match: 10. The length of the CDR3 is 16 residues. CDR3 amino acids: CATSDLPGAGGEGYTF. The CDR3 bases are TGTGCCACCAGTGATTTGCCAGGGGCAGGGGGCGAGGGCTACACCTTC.

The chain couples TRBV11-3 to TRBJ1-6; D is uncertain. Trimming left V 0 bases short and J 6 bases short, with 3 bases between. This CDR3 is built from 13 residues. Germline values: CDR1 SGHNT, CDR2 YENEEA. The CDR3 DNA sequence: TGTGCCAGCAGCTTAGAGTCTAATTCACCCCTCCACTTT. This sequence encodes CASSLESNSPLHF.

The chain is built from TRBV2 and TRBJ2-7; 10 nucleotides line up with TRBD2. After removal of 6 bases from V and 3 bases from J, the junction contained 20 bases not matched to a gene. CDR1 SNHLY and CDR2 FYNNEI come from the germline V gene. The CDR3 sequence is 19 residues long. The CDR3, as DNA: TGTGCCAGCAGAAAAAGCGGGGGGGCGATGGTCGGGGCGGACTACGAGCAGTACTTC. Protein: CASRKSGGAMVGADYEQYF. The full variable domain, completed using reference TRBV2 and TRBJ2-7, is EPEVTQTPSHQVTQMGQEVILRCVPISNHLYFYWYRQILGQKVEFLVSFYNNEISEKSEIFDDQFSVERPDGSNFTLKIRSTKLEDSAMYFCASRKSGGAMVGADYEQYFGPGTRLTVT.

This clonotype was counted many times. The chain has TRBV15 and TRBJ2-7, with a possible D match to TRBD1 (5 bases). CDR1 is LNHNV, CDR2 YYDKDF, per germline (reference sequence). The germline V and J ends were trimmed by 0 bases and 5 bases, with 17 bases remaining between them. The CDR3 spans 16 residues. CDR3 amino acids: CATSRDFLRDRDEQYF. CDR3 sequence (DNA): TGTGCCACCAGCAGAGATTTCCTCAGGGATCGCGACGAGCAGTACTTC.